One and the same sample provided the 32 T cell receptor beta chains below, sequenced in a study of blood T cell repertoires in COVID-19. Assay: immunoSEQ multiplex PCR; the TCRdb copy retains only in-frame clones and omits some. The sample shows approximately 290,000 clones, 91% of them seen only once. Sequenced input: peripheral blood. The receptors derive from a woman in her 30s with COVID-19, enrolled during active disease.

Worth noting for this clone: Other DNA sequences within the sample encode an identical CDR3. The CDR3 nucleotides read TGTGCCTGGAGTGCTGGACAGGGCGGCTACACCTTC. Residues: CAWSAGQGGYTF. The rearrangement joins TRBV30 to TRBJ1-2; 8 bases line up with TRBD1. The CDR3 extends over 12 amino acids. The germline gives CDR1 GTSNPN, CDR2 SVGIG (reference sequence). The trim removed 1 base at V and 8 bases at J, leaving 3 bases unmatched.

V is TRBV2 and J is TRBJ2-1; D is possibly TRBD1 (5 bases). V was pared by 1 base and J by 6 bases, with 10 bases between. This CDR3 spans 14 amino acids. Germline lookup yields CDR1 SNHLY and CDR2 FYNNEI. In nucleotides, the CDR3 is TGTGCCAGCAGTGAAGAGGTGGGGCTCAATGAGCAGTTCTTC. It codes for CASSEEVGLNEQFF.

This chain connects TRBV27 to TRBJ2-2; TRBD1 is a possible D gene (6 bases). Germline CDR1 is MNHEY and CDR2 is SMNVEV (reference sequence). The CDR3 is made up of 22 amino acids. Trimming cost V 2 bases and J 4 bases, with 32 bases left between them. The chain's CDR3 is CASSLINRFGKRGWESTGELFF. In DNA form, the CDR3 reads TGTGCCAGCAGTTTAATTAACCGGTTTGGGAAGAGGGGGTGGGAGAGCACCGGGGAGCTGTTTTTT.

The J gene is TRBJ1-5, the V gene TRBV7-9; 7 bases are a match to TRBD1. Losses at the gene ends were 6 bases for V and 4 bases for J; bases not matched to a gene: 12. The CDR3 is 16 residues long. Per germline, CDR1 SEHNR and CDR2 FQNEAQ (reference sequence). The CDR3: CASSPGGIASNQPQHF. The CDR3 nucleotides are TGTGCCAGCAGTCCAGGGGGGATCGCTTCTAATCAGCCCCAGCATTTT.

The gene calls are TRBV5-1 and TRBJ1-3; no firm D call. Trimming stripped 4 bases from V and 0 bases from J, with 14 bases between. Germline V gene lookup returns CDR1 SGHRS and CDR2 YFSETQ. The CDR3 extends over 16 amino acids. Here the CDR3 reads CASSVSGLDSGNTIYF. The CDR3 DNA follows: TGCGCCAGCAGCGTCTCCGGGTTGGACTCTGGAAACACCATATATTTT. Complete variable domain (other parts from reference TRBV5-1 and TRBJ1-3): KAGVTQTPRYLIKTRGQQVTLSCSPISGHRSVSWYQQTPGQGLQFLFEYFSETQRNKGNFPGRFSGRQFSNSRSEMNVSTLELGDSALYLCASSVSGLDSGNTIYFGEGSWLTVV.

This clone was seen a single time. V gene TRBV6-5 combines with J gene TRBJ2-1, with 9 bases aligning to TRBD1. The CDR3 has 14 residues. Germline V gene sequence: CDR1 MNHEY, CDR2 SVGAGI. V lost 5 bases to trimming and J lost 6 bases; unmatched junction nucleotides: 5. CDR3 loop: CASSTLTGGNEQFF. The CDR3 DNA is TGTGCCAGCAGTACCCTGACAGGGGGCAATGAGCAGTTCTTC.

The rearrangement links TRBV6-1 to TRBJ2-3; 7 bases match TRBD1. After removal of 4 bases from V and 4 bases from J, the junction contained 8 bases not matched to a gene. CDR1 MNHNS and CDR2 SASEGT come from the germline V gene. The CDR3 loop spans 15 amino acids. The CDR3 is CASSGRTGFSDTQYF. In DNA form, the CDR3 reads TGTGCCAGCAGTGGTAGGACAGGCTTTTCAGATACGCAGTATTTT.

This chain joins TRBV29-1 and TRBJ2-1, with TRBD2 matching over 11 bases. The CDR3 totals 18 residues. V trimming: 7 bases; J trimming: 0 bases; junction bases outside the gene matches: 14. Germline lookup yields CDR1 SQVTM and CDR2 ANQGSEA. CDR3 residues: CSGTSGSFFQSSYNEQFF. The CDR3 nucleotides are TGCAGCGGAACTAGCGGGAGTTTTTTTCAGAGCTCCTACAATGAGCAGTTCTTC.

This clone showed up just once. The J gene is TRBJ2-7, the V gene TRBV30; no firm D call. Germline V gives CDR1 GTSNPN, CDR2 SVGIG (reference sequence). V was shortened by 2 bases and J by 2 bases, with 13 bases between the two germline ends. The CDR3 contains 14 residues. The CDR3 is CAWSHQARTYEQYF. The CDR3 region has the DNA TGTGCCTGGAGTCACCAGGCGAGAACCTACGAGCAGTACTTC.

CDR3 nucleotides: TGTGCCAGCAGTTTACAGGGGGTCGGCAATGAGCAGTTCTTC. It encodes CASSLQGVGNEQFF. The V gene is TRBV2, the J gene TRBJ2-1, with 8 bases lining up with TRBD1. Germline trimming cut 5 bases from V and 6 bases from J; bases unmatched to any gene: 6. CDR3 length equals 14 residues. Germline CDR1 is SNHLY and CDR2 is FYNNEI.

This clone has a handful of counts. V gene TRBV7-8 combines with J gene TRBJ1-2, with TRBD1 identical over 8 bases. The CDR3 runs to 16 residues. Germline CDR1 SGHVS, CDR2 FQNEAQ. V lost 3 bases to trimming and J lost 4 bases; unmatched junction nucleotides: 10. Written as DNA, the CDR3 is TGTGCCAGCAGCTTGGGTGACAGGGGAATTATCTATGGCTACACCTTC. Translating gives CASSLGDRGIIYGYTF.

The rearrangement uses TRBV9 and TRBJ1-4; D gene ambiguous. CDR3 length equals 14 residues. Germline CDR1 reads SGDLS; CDR2 reads YYNGEE. V lost 1 base, J lost 7 bases, and 11 bases lay in between. The CDR3 sequence is CASSVLGGSEKLFF. CDR3 nucleotide sequence: TGTGCCAGCAGCGTATTGGGAGGTAGTGAAAAACTGTTTTTT.

This sequence joins TRBV5-4 and TRBJ2-3; 16 bases line up with TRBD2. Germline V gene data show CDR1 as SGHNT and CDR2 as YYREEE (reference sequence). V shed 4 bases, J shed 2 bases, and the junction held 4 bases outside the gene matches. This CDR3 region has 17 residues. DNA of the CDR3: TGTGCCAGCAGCACGGGACTAGCGGGAGGGCTCACAGATACGCAGTATTTT. This translates into CASSTGLAGGLTDTQYF.

V and J are TRBV5-1 and TRBJ2-7; 7 bases fit TRBD1. The J segment lost 5 bases and the V segment lost 1 base, leaving 12 bases of the junction unmatched. The CDR3 has 16 residues. Looked up from germline, CDR1 is SGHRS and CDR2 is YFSETQ. CDR3 coding DNA: TGCGCCAGCAGCTTGCGGTCTGGGACAGTAGGGGACGAGCAGTACTTC. Translating gives CASSLRSGTVGDEQYF.

This chain links TRBV9 with TRBJ2-3; 7 positions match TRBD1. The CDR3 has 16 amino acids. With 3 bases clipped from V and 2 bases from J, the junction kept 9 bases outside the gene matches. Germline V gives CDR1 SGDLS, CDR2 YYNGEE. This CDR3 is CASSGGIGTVTDTQYF. DNA of the CDR3: TGTGCCAGCAGCGGTGGTATTGGGACAGTCACAGATACGCAGTATTTT.

The rearrangement joins TRBV19 to TRBJ1-5, with TRBD1 as a possible D gene (5 bases). Trimming removed 8 bases from V and 7 bases from J, with 27 bases in between. The germline CDR1 and CDR2 sequences are LNHDA and SQIVND (reference sequence). The CDR3 sequence is 17 residues long. The CDR3: CASGAPGSGRTKQPQHF. DNA for the CDR3: TGTGCCAGTGGGGCCCCAGGGTCAGGGCGGACAAAACAGCCCCAGCATTTT.

This clone was seen a handful of times. The J gene is TRBJ2-2, the V gene TRBV11-2; D gene ambiguous. In germline, CDR1 is SGHAT, CDR2 FQNNGV. Trimming removed 5 bases from V and 1 base from J, with 11 bases in between. The CDR3 covers 15 residues. As DNA, the CDR3 is TGTGCCAGCAGCCGAATTTCGGGGAACACCGGGGAGCTGTTTTTT. It specifies CASSRISGNTGELFF.

The chain uses TRBV29-1 and TRBJ2-7; D unresolved. CDR1 and CDR2 from the germline V gene are SQVTM and ANQGSEA. The CDR3 has 12 amino acids. Trimming pared 0 bases from V and 1 base from J, leaving 4 bases between. CDR3 in DNA: TGCAGCGTTGAAGAGACATCCTACGAGCAGTACTTC. Residues: CSVEETSYEQYF.

V gene TRBV18 combines with J gene TRBJ1-6; 9 bases line up with TRBD1. J was trimmed by 9 bases and V by 3 bases; bases with no gene match: 6. Germline-derived CDR1 and CDR2 are KGHSH and LQKENI. This CDR3 is built from 15 residues. In DNA form, the CDR3 reads TGTGCCAGCTCACCGTCGGGGGACAGGGCTTCACCCCTCCACTTT. Residues: CASSPSGDRASPLHF.

This clone was seen only a few times. V and J are TRBV7-2 and TRBJ2-2; 12 bases match TRBD2. The CDR3 has 18 amino acids. Trimming took 4 bases from V and 6 from J; bases not matched to a gene: 12. Per germline, CDR1 SGHTA and CDR2 FQGNSA. The CDR3 nucleotides are TGTGCCAGCAGCTCCCTAGCGGGAGGGACATCCGGTCCCGGGGAGCTGTTTTTT. Protein: CASSSLAGGTSGPGELFF.

This sequence joins TRBV3-1 (or the pseudogene TRBV3-2) and TRBJ2-1; 13 bases agree with TRBD2. The germline V gene encodes CDR1 LGHDT and CDR2 YNNKEL (reference sequence). After removal of 5 bases from V and 6 bases from J, the junction contained 7 bases not matched to a gene. This CDR3 comprises 16 residues. The CDR3 coding sequence is TGTGCCAGCAGCTCGAGACTAGCGGGAGGCATCAATGAGCAGTTCTTC. As protein: CASSSRLAGGINEQFF.

Written as DNA, the CDR3 is TGTGCCAGCAGCCAGGGAGCGGGAGGACTCTACGAGCAGTACTTC. It encodes CASSQGAGGLYEQYF. This chain connects TRBV14 to TRBJ2-7; 9 positions agree with TRBD2. V was clipped by 3 bases and J by 3 bases; unmatched bases: 6. The germline V gene has CDR1 SGHDN and CDR2 FVKESK. This CDR3 contains 15 residues.

The rearrangement links TRBV19 to TRBJ1-3; 10 bases fit TRBD1. The germline V gene encodes CDR1 LNHDA and CDR2 SQIVND (reference sequence). The CDR3 is 20 amino acids. V lost 7 bases, J lost 4 bases, and 22 bases stayed unmatched. CDR3: CASTRHGSGTGEPAGNTIYF. The CDR3 DNA sequence: TGTGCCAGTACCCGACATGGGTCCGGGACAGGGGAACCGGCAGGAAACACCATATATTTT.

The DNA of the CDR3 is TGTGCCAGTAGTCAAGGAGTTAATGAAAAACTGTTTTTT. Translated, it gives CASSQGVNEKLFF. This chain connects TRBV19 to TRBJ1-4; D remains unclear. Trimming removed 5 bases at V and 4 bases at J, with 8 bases between. The CDR3 contains 13 residues. Germline V lookup: CDR1 LNHDA, CDR2 SQIVND (reference sequence).

The rearrangement joins TRBV6-2 or TRBV6-3 to TRBJ1-5; D might be TRBD1 (6 bases). The CDR3 is 15 residues long. CDR1 and CDR2 from the germline V gene are MNHEY and SVGEGT. The germline V and J ends were trimmed by 2 bases and 2 bases, with 10 bases remaining between them. DNA of the CDR3: TGTGCCAGCAGTTACGAGGCAGGGGGCAATCAGCCCCAGCATTTT. This sequence encodes CASSYEAGGNQPQHF.

The genes are TRBV7-2 and TRBJ2-1; possible D gene TRBD1, 5 bases. Germline CDR1 is SGHTA and CDR2 is FQGNSA. Trimming shortened V by 5 bases and J by 0 bases, and 17 bases separated the two germline ends. The CDR3 runs 17 residues. The CDR3 DNA reads as TGTGCCAGCAGCGACCCCCACAGGTCGAGCTCCTACAATGAGCAGTTCTTC. As protein: CASSDPHRSSSYNEQFF.

This sequence joins TRBV9 and TRBJ1-2; a weak D match, TRBD1 (5 bases). The CDR3 spans 13 residues. Germline values: CDR1 SGDLS, CDR2 YYNGEE. Trimming pared 6 bases from V and 6 bases from J, leaving 15 bases between. DNA for the CDR3: TGTGCCAGCACACAAGGGGTAGTTGATGGCTACACCTTC. This gives the protein CASTQGVVDGYTF.

This clone was observed a single time. The rearrangement links TRBV18 to TRBJ1-1, with 9 positions matching TRBD1. The V gene's germline CDR1 is KGHSH and CDR2 LQKENI. The CDR3 sequence is 15 residues long. V lost 3 bases and J lost 2; bases outside the gene matches: 4. The CDR3 DNA is TGTGCCAGCTCACCGGGGACAGGGAGTAACACTGAAGCTTTCTTT. As protein: CASSPGTGSNTEAFF.

The rearrangement uses TRBV28 and TRBJ1-5; 7 bases match TRBD1. With V trimmed by 5 bases and J by 7 bases, 8 bases remained unmatched. The V gene's germline CDR1 is MDHEN and CDR2 SYDVKM. The CDR3 is 14 residues long. CDR3 loop: CASSPPGGNQPQHF. CDR3 DNA: TGTGCCAGCAGTCCCCCAGGGGGAAACCAGCCCCAGCATTTT.

J is TRBJ1-1 and V is TRBV5-1; no clear D. Trimming cost V 6 bases and J 4 bases, with 13 bases left between them. Per the germline V gene, CDR1 is SGHRS and CDR2 is YFSETQ. The CDR3 length is 13 residues. Here the CDR3 DNA reads TGCGCCAGCAAGCCGGCGGGGAGCACTGAAGCTTTCTTT. Translation: CASKPAGSTEAFF.

This clone was recorded only once. The chain recombines TRBV30 with TRBJ2-7; 13 nucleotides agree with TRBD2. CDR1 and CDR2 from the germline V gene are GTSNPN and SVGIG (reference sequence). J gave up 4 bases and V 1 base, and 1 base lay outside the gene matches. The CDR3 is made up of 14 amino acids. The CDR3 sequence is CAWSATSGGYEQYF. The CDR3 DNA reads TGTGCCTGGAGTGCGACTAGCGGGGGGTACGAGCAGTACTTC.

CDR3 in amino acids: CASSPTGLGNEKLFF. The CDR3 nucleotides read TGTGCCAGCTCACCTACAGGGCTGGGTAATGAAAAACTGTTTTTT. V and J are TRBV18 and TRBJ1-4; TRBD1 might be the D (6 bases). Germline assignment: CDR1 KGHSH and CDR2 LQKENI. The CDR3 runs 15 residues. Deletions cut 3 bases from V and 4 bases from J, with 12 bases between.